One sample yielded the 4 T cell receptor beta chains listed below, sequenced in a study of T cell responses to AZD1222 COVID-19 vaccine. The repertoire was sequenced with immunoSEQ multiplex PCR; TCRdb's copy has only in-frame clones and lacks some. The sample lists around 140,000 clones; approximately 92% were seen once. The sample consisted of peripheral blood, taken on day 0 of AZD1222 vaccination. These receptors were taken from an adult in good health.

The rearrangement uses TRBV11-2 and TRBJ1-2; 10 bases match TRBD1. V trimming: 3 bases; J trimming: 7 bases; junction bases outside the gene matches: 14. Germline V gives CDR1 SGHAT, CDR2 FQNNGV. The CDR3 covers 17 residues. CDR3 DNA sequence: TGTGCCAGCAGCTTCCCCGGGACAGGGGCGGCTCACGGTGGCTACACCTTC. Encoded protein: CASSFPGTGAAHGGYTF.

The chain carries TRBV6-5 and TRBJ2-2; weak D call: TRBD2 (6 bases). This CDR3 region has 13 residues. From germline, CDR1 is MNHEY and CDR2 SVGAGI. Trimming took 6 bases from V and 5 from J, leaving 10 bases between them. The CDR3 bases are TGTGCCAGCAGCACGGGGGTAACCGGGGAGCTGTTTTTT. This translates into CASSTGVTGELFF.

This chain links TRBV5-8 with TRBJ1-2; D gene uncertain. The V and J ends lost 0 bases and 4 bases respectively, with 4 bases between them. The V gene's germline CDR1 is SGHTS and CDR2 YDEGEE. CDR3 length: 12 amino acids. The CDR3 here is CASSLGGYGYTF. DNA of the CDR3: TGTGCCAGCAGCTTGGGGGGCTATGGCTACACCTTC.

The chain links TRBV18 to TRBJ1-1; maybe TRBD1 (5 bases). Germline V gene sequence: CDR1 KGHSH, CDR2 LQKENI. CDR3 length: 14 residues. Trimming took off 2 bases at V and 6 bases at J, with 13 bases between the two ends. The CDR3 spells CASSPTNGGAEAFF. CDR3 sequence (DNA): TGTGCCAGCTCACCAACGAACGGGGGAGCTGAAGCTTTCTTT.